These 9 T cell receptor beta chains were all obtained from the same sample, sequenced in a study of cytomegalovirus exposure and HLA in healthy donors. A multiplex PCR was run with 60 Vbeta primers and 13 Jbeta primers. Sequenced by immunoSEQ multiplex PCR; TCRdb stores in-frame clones only, minus some. The table has about 100,000 clones, around 80% seen once. Sequencing was carried out using PBMCs. All receptors come from a female donor in good health and CMV-seropositive.

CDR3 bases: TGTGCCACCAGCAGAGTTGGCACAGAACCGTACAATGAGCAGTTCTTC. This gives the protein CATSRVGTEPYNEQFF. J is TRBJ2-1 and V is TRBV15, with D hard to call. CDR1 is LNHNV, CDR2 YYDKDF, per germline (reference sequence). This CDR3 region has 16 residues. The ends were cut back, 1 base at V and 4 bases at J, with 14 bases in the middle.

The chain has TRBV7-9 and TRBJ2-2; D might be TRBD1 (5 bases). Looked up from germline, CDR1 is SEHNR and CDR2 is FQNEAQ (reference sequence). The CDR3 length is 15 residues. V was clipped by 6 bases and J by 2 bases, with 13 bases between them. The CDR3 region has the DNA TGTGCCAGCAGATCGACAGTAACTAACACCGGGGAGCTGTTTTTT. Translating it yields CASRSTVTNTGELFF.

This rearrangement joins TRBV5-6 to TRBJ2-7, with D possibly TRBD1 on 6 matching bases. This CDR3 region has 13 residues. CDR1 is SGHDT and CDR2 is YYEEEE in the germline V gene. V was cut by 4 bases and J by 1 base, with 9 bases left in between. The CDR3 here is CASSRQDSYEQYF. The CDR3 bases are TGTGCCAGCAGCCGACAGGATTCCTACGAGCAGTACTTC.

The genes are TRBV12-5 and TRBJ2-3; 8 positions agree with TRBD2. CDR1 is LGHNT and CDR2 is FRNRAP in the germline V gene. This CDR3 spans 16 amino acids. The V gene end was trimmed by 6 bases and the J gene end by 3 bases; junction bases not matched to a gene: 11. CDR3 DNA: TGTGCTAGTGGCCCCAAGAGCGGGAGTTCAACAGATACGCAGTATTTT. This encodes CASGPKSGSSTDTQYF.

The gene calls are TRBV7-8 and TRBJ2-7; no clear D. CDR1 SGHVS and CDR2 FQNEAQ come from the germline V gene. The ends were cut back, 1 base at V and 3 bases at J, with 7 bases in the middle. The CDR3 runs to 13 residues. The CDR3 DNA reads TGTGCCAGCAGCTTAGGGCCAGACTACGAGCAGTACTTC. Its translation is CASSLGPDYEQYF.

The chain couples TRBV4-3 to TRBJ2-3; 13 nucleotides line up with TRBD2. The V gene's germline CDR1 is LGHNA and CDR2 YSLEER. There are 20 residues in the CDR3. The junction had 11 bases not matched to a gene; V was cut back by 0 bases and J by 2 bases. CDR3: CASSQERTSGGARLTDTQYF. The CDR3 region has the DNA TGCGCCAGCAGCCAAGAGCGCACTAGCGGGGGGGCTCGGCTCACAGATACGCAGTATTTT.

The chain links TRBV27 to TRBJ2-2; TRBD2 agrees at 10 bases. Germline V gene lookup returns CDR1 MNHEY and CDR2 SMNVEV (reference sequence). The CDR3 contains 16 residues. J gave up 6 bases and V 3 bases, and 7 bases lay outside the gene matches. DNA of the CDR3: TGTGCCAGCAGTTTGGTACTAGCGGGAATCGCCGGGGAGCTGTTTTTT. It encodes CASSLVLAGIAGELFF.

This chain joins TRBV7-8 and TRBJ1-1, with 7 bases lining up with TRBD1. Per germline, CDR1 SGHVS and CDR2 FQNEAQ. This CDR3 is built from 15 residues. J was trimmed by 0 bases and V by 4 bases; bases with no gene match: 5. The CDR3 DNA is TGTGCCAGCAGCTCTTCGGACAGGATGAACACTGAAGCTTTCTTT. It yields the protein CASSSSDRMNTEAFF.

The rearrangement links TRBV11-2 to TRBJ2-5, with 9 bases aligning to TRBD1. TRBJ2-7 explains the end of the DNA better; the J call may be wrong. This CDR3 is 14 amino acids long. Germline CDR1 and CDR2: SGHAT and FQNNGV. CDR3 residues: CASTPGTGLYEQYF. CDR3 DNA: TGTGCCAGCACTCCGGGGACAGGGTTATACGAGCAGTACTTC.